The 12 T cell receptor beta chains reported below all come from one sample, sequenced in a study of vaccination and CD4 T cells after COVID-19. Documented treatment: roughly ten-day PBMC culture with coronavirus spike peptide pools or control peptides (ViraFEST assay). For these TCRs, the target antigens are not known. With the Oncomine TCR Beta short-read assay, DNA from cultured CD4+ T cells was sequenced. Using its own MiXCR run on the PCR reads, TCRdb lists one record per CDR3 protein. There are fewer than 15,000 distinct CDR3 sequences in the sample; 48% occur only once, and around 15% lies in the top ten. The specimen was CD4+ T cells from blood, cultured in vitro. The receptors derive from a human donor who had recovered from COVID-19.

The chain carries TRBV25-1 and TRBJ1-1, with 9 bases fitting TRBD1. V shed 5 bases, J shed 11 bases, and the junction held 12 bases outside the gene matches. The CDR3 contains 14 residues. In germline, CDR1 is MGHDK, CDR2 SYGVNS. CDR3 amino acids: CASSPTGTGIGAFF. The CDR3 DNA sequence: TGTGCCAGCAGTCCAACCGGGACAGGGATCGGGGCTTTCTTT.

V is TRBV19 and J is TRBJ2-7, with a possible D match to TRBD2 (7 bases). V shed 0 bases and J shed 7 bases, with 10 bases lying between them. This CDR3 contains 13 residues. Germline V gene lookup returns CDR1 LNHDA and CDR2 SQIVND (reference sequence). The CDR3 DNA is TGTGCCAGTAGTATAGATCGGGGGGCGGAGCAGTACTTC. Translated: CASSIDRGAEQYF.

The rearrangement joins TRBV7-8 to TRBJ1-2; D remains ambiguous. V was trimmed by 1 base and J by 2 bases, leaving 8 bases between them. This CDR3 contains 14 residues. The V gene's germline CDR1 is SGHVS and CDR2 FQNEAQ. The CDR3 spells CASSLGQRNYGYTF. The CDR3 DNA follows: TGTGCCAGCAGCTTAGGCCAGAGGAACTATGGCTACACCTTC.

For this clonotype: One end of the junction fails to match germline, which may point to a read error. The rearrangement joins TRBV4-2 to TRBJ2-2, with D possibly matching TRBD2 (5 bases). Germline V gives CDR1 LGHNA, CDR2 YNFKEQ. The CDR3 is 15 amino acids. CDR3 DNA: TGTGCCAGCAGCCAGCAACTCTTGAACACCGGGGAGCTATTTTTT. This encodes CASSQQLLNTGELFF.

The chain recombines TRBV6-1 with TRBJ2-1; D may correspond to TRBD1 or TRBD2 (5 bases each). Germline CDR1 is MNHNS and CDR2 is SASEGT. This CDR3 has 18 residues. Trimming pared 2 bases from V and 2 bases from J, leaving 19 bases between. This CDR3 is CASSERARGQATYNEQFF. The CDR3 DNA reads as TGTGCCAGCAGTGAAAGGGCGAGGGGTCAGGCCACCTACAATGAGCAGTTCTTC.

The CDR3 DNA is TGCGCCAGCAGTAGGGGGCAAGAAGCTTTCTTT. It yields the protein CASSRGQEAFF. The chain is built from TRBV5-1 and TRBJ1-1; 7 nucleotides match TRBD1. The CDR3 sequence is 11 residues long. Trimming at V came to 5 bases and at J to 8 bases, leaving 3 bases not matched to a gene. CDR1 SGHRS and CDR2 YFSETQ come from the germline V gene.

The chain recombines TRBV7-9 with TRBJ2-1; tentatively, D is TRBD2 (6 bases). The V end was cut by 0 bases, the J end by 6 bases, with 15 bases between. Looked up from germline, CDR1 is SEHNR and CDR2 is FQNEAQ (reference sequence). This CDR3 spans 16 amino acids. Here the CDR3 reads CASSLAGSGALNEQFF. CDR3 DNA: TGTGCCAGCAGCTTAGCGGGTAGCGGTGCCCTCAATGAGCAGTTCTTC.

V and J are TRBV6-1 and TRBJ1-1; TRBD1 is a possible D gene (5 bases). The CDR3 is 14 residues long. Germline CDR1 MNHNS, CDR2 SASEGT. V was pared by 5 bases and J by 3 bases, with 13 bases between. CDR3: CASSPLQGYTEAFF. The CDR3 bases are TGTGCCAGCAGTCCTCTCCAGGGATACACTGAAGCTTTCTTT.

The chain links TRBV12-3 or TRBV12-4 to TRBJ1-1; D uncertain. Trimming cost V 6 bases and J 1 base, with 9 bases left between them. CDR3 size: 13 residues. The CDR3: CASSPRQNTEAFF. The CDR3 nucleotides are TGTGCCAGCAGCCCACGGCAGAACACTGAAGCTTTCTTT.

V usage is TRBV30 and J usage is TRBJ1-2; tentative D call: TRBD1 (5 bases). The CDR3 length is 13 residues. In germline, CDR1 is GTSNPN, CDR2 SVGIG (reference sequence). V lost 0 bases, J lost 6 bases, and 11 bases lay in between. DNA of the CDR3: TGTGCCTGGAGTGTTAAGGGGAGTAATGGCTACACCTTC. Translated: CAWSVKGSNGYTF.

The chain joins TRBV7-9 to TRBJ2-4; 9 bases match TRBD1. CDR3 size: 16 residues. Germline-derived CDR1 and CDR2 are SEHNR and FQNEAQ (reference sequence). J lost 1 base, V lost 5 bases, and 6 bases had no gene match. The chain's CDR3 is CASSPPTGGAKNIQYF. The CDR3 coding sequence is TGTGCCAGCAGCCCTCCGACAGGGGGGGCCAAAAACATTCAGTACTTC.

The chain links TRBV6-1 to TRBJ2-7, with 10 bases that match TRBD1. CDR1 MNHNS and CDR2 SASEGT come from the germline V gene. The CDR3 contains 15 residues. V was clipped by 5 bases and J by 5 bases; unmatched bases: 9. CDR3 protein: CASSRGTGEYDEQYF. In nucleotides, the CDR3 is TGTGCCAGCAGTCGTGGGACAGGGGAGTATGACGAGCAGTACTTC.